The rows below give T cell receptor beta chains drawn from one sample of a study of neurological immune-mediated disorders. TCRdb reanalysed the 5' RACE reads using MiXCR and keeps one entry per CDR3 protein. This sample yields 80,000 or so distinct CDR3 sequences, of which roughly 9% are seen a single time; 1.5% to 2% belongs to the top ten. Sequencing was done on a sample of PBMCs. All receptors derive from a man aged 45-65 years in good health. Both conserved end residues are part of each CDR3. D genes are given only for firm matches. Not every row has a clone size; where given, it reads once, few, many or a size class.

>TRBV20-1|TRBD2|many|TRBJ2-7
TGCAGTGCTAGACCCGGGACTAGCGGGAGCTACGAGCAGTACTTC
CSARPGTSGSYEQYF
>TRBV10-3|TRBD1|many|TRBJ2-2
TGTGCCATCAGTGGGACGGACAGGGATATTGGCGGGGAGCTGTTTTTT
CAISGTDRDIGGELFF
>TRBV28|-|many|TRBJ2-3
TGTGCCAGCAGTTTAGGACAGTTCACAGATACGCAGTATTTT
CASSLGQFTDTQYF
>TRBV7-9|-|many|TRBJ2-5
TGTGCCAGCAGCCCATCGAGGTTCCCAGAGACCCAGTACTTC
CASSPSRFPETQYF
>TRBV7-3|-|many|TRBJ2-1
TGTGCCAGCAGCCTCCTGGCGAGCTACAATGAGCAGTTCTTC
CASSLLASYNEQFF
>TRBV5-1|-|many|TRBJ1-1
TGCGCCAGCAGCTTGGAAGGGTTCGTGGCTGAAGCTTTCTTT
CASSLEGFVAEAFF
>TRBV9|TRBD2|many|TRBJ2-5
TGTGCCAGCAGCGTAGGTGATAGCGGGGGGGCCGCTGAGACCCAGTACTTC
CASSVGDSGGAAETQYF
>TRBV20-1|-|many|TRBJ2-2
TGCAGTGCTAGCCTTACCTCGGGACTCAACACCGGGGAGCTGTTTTTT
CSASLTSGLNTGELFF
>TRBV5-6|TRBD2|-|TRBJ2-5
TGTGCCAGCAGCTTGGGACAAACCCTAGCGGGAGGGACCCAGTACTTC
CASSLGQTLAGGTQYF
>TRBV28|-|-|TRBJ2-2
TGCGCCAGCAGTTCCAGATCAACCTCAGGGTGGGACACCGTGGAGCTGTTTTTT
CASSSRSTSGWDTVELFF
>TRBV6-4|-|-|TRBJ2-1
TGTGCCAGCAGTGACGGTGCGGGATCCTACAATGAGCAGTTCTTC
CASSDGAGSYNEQFF
>TRBV28|TRBD2|many|TRBJ2-4
TGTGCCAGCAGCCCCTATAGCGGGAGAGGGGACATTCAGTACTTC
CASSPYSGRGDIQYF
>TRBV5-1|-|many|TRBJ1-1
TGCGCCAGCAGCTCCTCGGCGAACACTGAAGCTTTCTTT
CASSSSANTEAFF
>TRBV7-2|-|many|TRBJ2-3
TGTGCCAGCAGGAGAGGGGTAGCCGGAGATACGCAGTATTTT
CASRRGVAGDTQYF
>TRBV12-3/TRBV12-4|-|many|TRBJ1-5
TGTGCCAGCAGTTTCCCTAGGGGTCAGCCCCAGCATTTT
CASSFPRGQPQHF
>TRBV19|TRBD1|few|TRBJ2-1
TGTGCCAGTAGTATGGCAGGGGGTTATATTCTGAATGAGCAGTTCTTC
CASSMAGGYILNEQFF
>TRBV5-1|-|many|TRBJ2-6
TGCGCCAGCAGCCTCGGGGAGCCTGGGGCCAACGTCCTGACTTTC
CASSLGEPGANVLTF
>TRBV7-8|TRBD1|many|TRBJ1-5
TGTGCCAGCAGCCCAGACAGGGGTGGGAATCAGCCCCAGCATTTT
CASSPDRGGNQPQHF
>TRBV14|TRBD2|many|TRBJ2-5
TGTGCCAGCAGCTTACAGCGGGGAGGGCCAGAGACCCAGTACTTC
CASSLQRGGPETQYF
>TRBV7-8|TRBD2|many|TRBJ2-3
TGTGCCAGCAGCTTAGTAGCGGGAGGGCCAAATACGCAGTATTTT
CASSLVAGGPNTQYF
>TRBV25-1|-|many|TRBJ1-1
TGTGCCAGCACCCCATTCTGGGTCACGAACCAGAACACTGAAGCTTTCTTT
CASTPFWVTNQNTEAFF
>TRBV4-2|-|many|TRBJ1-3
TGTGCCAGCAGCCATCCCACGAGTGGCGGAAACACCATATATTTT
CASSHPTSGGNTIYF
>TRBV24-1|-|many|TRBJ1-1
TGTGCCACCAGTGACGCGGCACAGGGTCGGGCCACTGAAGCTTTCTTT
CATSDAAQGRATEAFF
>TRBV20-1|-|few|TRBJ1-4
TGCAGTGCTAGAGATAGGGTTGATGAAAAACTGTTTTTT
CSARDRVDEKLFF
>TRBV21-1|-|many|TRBJ2-1
TGTGCCAGCAGCAAAGCGTCAGGGCCCCCCTACAATGAGCAGTTCTTC
CASSKASGPPYNEQFF
>TRBV20-1|TRBD1|many|TRBJ1-5
TGCAGTGCTGCGCGACAGGGAGAGTGGCAGCCCCAGCATTTT
CSAARQGEWQPQHF
>TRBV29-1|TRBD1|many|TRBJ2-7
TGCAGCGTTGCGTCTTTTCCGTCCGGGACAGGCCAGGGCGACGAGCAGTACTTC
CSVASFPSGTGQGDEQYF
>TRBV4-3|TRBD1|once|TRBJ2-7
TGCGCCAGCAGCCAACGGACAGGGAGGGAGCAGTACTTC
CASSQRTGREQYF
>TRBV28|-|-|TRBJ2-1
TGTGCCAGCAGTCTCAGAGGCGCTGAGCAGTTCTTC
CASSLRGAEQFF
>TRBV28|-|many|TRBJ2-1
TGTGCCGGATCGTGGGCAGGGAGTTGGAATGAGCAGTTCTTC
CAGSWAGSWNEQFF
>TRBV6-1|-|-|TRBJ1-5
TGTGCCAGCACCCAATCCCTGGAGCCCCAGCATTTT
CASTQSLEPQHF
>TRBV3-1|-|many|TRBJ2-3
TGTGCCAGCAGCCCCCCGGGCCACAGTCGGGCTACAGATACGCAGTATTTT
CASSPPGHSRATDTQYF
>TRBV27|-|many|TRBJ1-2
TGTGCCAGCAGAGACTCCGGGACATCGTATGGCTACACCTTC
CASRDSGTSYGYTF
>TRBV27|-|many|TRBJ2-1
TGTGCCAGCAGTTCCCCGGGGCAAAGCTCCTACAATGAGCAGTTCTTC
CASSSPGQSSYNEQFF
>TRBV3-1|-|many|TRBJ2-1
TGTGCCAGCAGCCAGAGGGGCGGGTTCTCCTACAATGAGCAGTTCTTC
CASSQRGGFSYNEQFF
>TRBV5-1|TRBD2|many|TRBJ2-7
TGCGCCTCTTCCGCGGGGATAGCGGGGGGTCCCTACGAGCAGTACTTC
CASSAGIAGGPYEQYF
>TRBV20-1|-|many|TRBJ2-5
TGCAGTGCCCCGAAGAGGGCAGAGACCCAGTACTTC
CSAPKRAETQYF
>TRBV20-1|TRBD2|few|TRBJ2-5
TGCAGTGTTCTAGCGGGGGGCCCAATAGAGACCCAGTACTTC
CSVLAGGPIETQYF
>TRBV18|-|-|TRBJ2-7
TGTGCCAGCTCACCACCGGAAAGGGCTACTTCCTACGAGCAGTACTTC
CASSPPERATSYEQYF
>TRBV11-2|-|many|TRBJ2-7
TGTGCCAGCAGCTTACTCGTAGCCAGTACCTACGAGCAGTACTTC
CASSLLVASTYEQYF